The entry below describes one TCR beta chain. Its antigen is unidentified. The data belong to a study of post-analysis software for immune sequencing data. Points from the study as a whole: Roughly 5 TRBV segments occurring more often in patients than controls included TRBV5-6, TRBV5-1 and TRBV20-1. Relative to controls, patients with multiple sclerosis showed significantly lower normalized Chao1 diversity.

This CDR3 has 12 residues. V shed 0 bases and J shed 5 bases, with 5 bases lying between them. Germline CDR1 reads DFQATT; CDR2 reads SNEGSKA (reference sequence). Researchers reported that TCR beta cDNA libraries carried unique molecular identifiers. TCRdb re-analysed the PCR reads in MiXCR, keeping a single row per CDR3 protein. The profile shows 450,000 to 650,000 distinct CDR3 sequences, about 40% of them singletons. This TCR derives from a girl between 10 and 17 years old with multiple sclerosis. The rearrangement uses TRBV20-1 and TRBJ1-5; D not resolved. Material: blood. DNA of the CDR3: TGCAGTGCTAGAGACGGATATCAGCCCCAGCATTTT. As protein: CSARDGYQPQHF.